The subject of this entry is one TCR beta chain. What it recognizes is unknown. Germline assignment: CDR1 SEHNR and CDR2 FQNEAQ (reference sequence). The CDR3 covers 14 residues. These data originate in a study of T cells expressing NK-cell markers. The study's findings and limits: In a handful of donors, dominant NKG2C+ clonotypes were roughly 1.0-7.5% of CD8+ T cells.

A 5'RACE template switching approach incorporating UMIs was used to make TCR beta cDNA. TCRdb re-called the 5' RACE reads and catalogs CDR3 proteins one per entry, DNA excluded. Here the sample table reports a few hundred thousand distinct CDR3 sequences. This chain joins TRBV7-9 and TRBJ2-5; TCRdb proposes TRBD1, but this gene call is untestable without DNA. The sequenced sample was blood T cells: a sorted CD56 or NKG2C T cell subset, CD4+ or CD8+ T cells, or bulk PBMC T cells (not recorded which). This sequence was found in a woman aged 45 to 65 in good health. Here the CDR3 reads CASSFPVVGETQYF.